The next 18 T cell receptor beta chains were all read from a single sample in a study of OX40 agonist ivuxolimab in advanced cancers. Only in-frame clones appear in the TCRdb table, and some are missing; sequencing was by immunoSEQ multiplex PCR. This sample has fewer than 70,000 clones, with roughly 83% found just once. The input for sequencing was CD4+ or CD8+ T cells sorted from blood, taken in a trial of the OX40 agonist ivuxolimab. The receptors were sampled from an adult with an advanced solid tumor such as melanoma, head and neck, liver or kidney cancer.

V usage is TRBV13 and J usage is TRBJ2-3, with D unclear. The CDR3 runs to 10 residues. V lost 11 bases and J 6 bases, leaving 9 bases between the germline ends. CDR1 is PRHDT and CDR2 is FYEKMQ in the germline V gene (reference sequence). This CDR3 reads CAGPLDTQYF. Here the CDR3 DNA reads TGTGCCGGACCCTTGGATACGCAGTATTTT. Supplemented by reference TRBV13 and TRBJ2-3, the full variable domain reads AAGVIQSPRHLIKEKRETATLKCYPIPRHDTVYWYQQGPGQDPQFLISFYEKMQSDKGSIPDRFSAQQFSDYHSELNMSSLELGDSALYFCAGPLDTQYFGPGTRLTVL.

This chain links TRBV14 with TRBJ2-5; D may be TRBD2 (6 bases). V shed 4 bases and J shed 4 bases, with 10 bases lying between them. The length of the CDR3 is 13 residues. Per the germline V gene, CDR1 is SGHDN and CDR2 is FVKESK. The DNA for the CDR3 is TGTGCCAGCAGCCGGTGGGGAGGAGAGACCCAGTACTTC. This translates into CASSRWGGETQYF.

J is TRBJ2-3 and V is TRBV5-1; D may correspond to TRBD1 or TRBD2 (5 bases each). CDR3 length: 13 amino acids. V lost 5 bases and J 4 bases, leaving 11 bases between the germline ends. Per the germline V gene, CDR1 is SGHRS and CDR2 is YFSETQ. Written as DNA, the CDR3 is TGCGCCAGCAGTCGGGACCAGGCAGATACGCAGTATTTT. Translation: CASSRDQADTQYF.

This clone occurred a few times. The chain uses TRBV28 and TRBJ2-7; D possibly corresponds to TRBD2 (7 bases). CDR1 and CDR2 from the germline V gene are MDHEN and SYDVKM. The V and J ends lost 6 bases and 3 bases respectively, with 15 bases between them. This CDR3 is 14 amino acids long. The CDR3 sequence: CASSGTPGGYEQYF. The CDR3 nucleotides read TGTGCCAGCAGCGGGACACCGGGGGGCTACGAGCAGTACTTC.

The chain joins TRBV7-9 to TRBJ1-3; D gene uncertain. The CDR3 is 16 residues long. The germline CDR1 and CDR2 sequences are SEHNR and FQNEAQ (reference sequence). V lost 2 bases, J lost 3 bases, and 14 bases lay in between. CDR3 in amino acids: CASSLRGKSDGNTIYF. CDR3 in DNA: TGTGCCAGCAGCTTACGGGGAAAGTCGGATGGAAACACCATATATTTT.

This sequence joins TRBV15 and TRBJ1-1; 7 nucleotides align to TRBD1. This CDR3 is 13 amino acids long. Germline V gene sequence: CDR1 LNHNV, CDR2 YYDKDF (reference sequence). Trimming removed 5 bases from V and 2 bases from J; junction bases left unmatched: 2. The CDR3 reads CATSGQVNTEAFF. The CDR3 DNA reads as TGTGCCACCAGCGGACAGGTAAACACTGAAGCTTTCTTT.

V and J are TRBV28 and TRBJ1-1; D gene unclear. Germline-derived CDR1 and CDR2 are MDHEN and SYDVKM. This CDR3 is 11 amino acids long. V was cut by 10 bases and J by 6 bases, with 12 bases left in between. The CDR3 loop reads CATTGLSEAFF. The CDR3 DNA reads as TGTGCCACCACCGGCCTCTCTGAAGCTTTCTTT.

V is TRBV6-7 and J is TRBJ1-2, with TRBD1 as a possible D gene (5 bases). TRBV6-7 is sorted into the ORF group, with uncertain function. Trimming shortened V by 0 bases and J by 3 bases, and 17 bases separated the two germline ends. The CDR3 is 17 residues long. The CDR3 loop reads CASSYSGEESHYYGYTF. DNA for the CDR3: TGTGCCAGCAGTTACTCGGGGGAGGAGTCGCACTACTATGGCTACACCTTC.

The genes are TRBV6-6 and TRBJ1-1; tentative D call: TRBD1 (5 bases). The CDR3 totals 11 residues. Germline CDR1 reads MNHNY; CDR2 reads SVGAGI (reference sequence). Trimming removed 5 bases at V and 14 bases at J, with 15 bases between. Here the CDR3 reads CASSPDTQGFF. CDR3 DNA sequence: TGTGCCAGCAGTCCTGACACCCAGGGATTCTTT.

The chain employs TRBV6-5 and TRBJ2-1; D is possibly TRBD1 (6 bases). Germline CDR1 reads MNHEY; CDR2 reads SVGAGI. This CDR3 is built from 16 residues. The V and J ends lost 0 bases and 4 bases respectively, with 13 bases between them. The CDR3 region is CASSYSPQGGYNEQFF. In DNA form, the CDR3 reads TGTGCCAGCAGTTACTCCCCACAGGGTGGGTACAATGAGCAGTTCTTC.

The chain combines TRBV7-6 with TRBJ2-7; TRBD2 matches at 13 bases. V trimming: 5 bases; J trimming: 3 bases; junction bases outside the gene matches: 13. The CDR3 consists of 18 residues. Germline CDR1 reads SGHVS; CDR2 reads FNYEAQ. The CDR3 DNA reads TGTGCCAGCAGCGCACGCGGGACTAGCGGGGTTACTTTCTACGAGCAGTACTTC. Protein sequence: CASSARGTSGVTFYEQYF.

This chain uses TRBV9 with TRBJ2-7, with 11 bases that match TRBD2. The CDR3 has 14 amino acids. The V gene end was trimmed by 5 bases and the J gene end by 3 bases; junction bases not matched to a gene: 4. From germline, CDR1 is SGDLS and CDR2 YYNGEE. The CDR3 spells CASSNSGGDYEQYF. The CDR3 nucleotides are TGTGCCAGCAGTAATAGCGGGGGGGACTACGAGCAGTACTTC.

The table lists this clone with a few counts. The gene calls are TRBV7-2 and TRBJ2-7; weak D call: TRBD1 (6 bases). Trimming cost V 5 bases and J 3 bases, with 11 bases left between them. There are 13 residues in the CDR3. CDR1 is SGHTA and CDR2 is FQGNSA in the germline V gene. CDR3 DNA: TGTGCCAGCAGCCCCCAACAGGGCTACGAGCAGTACTTC. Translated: CASSPQQGYEQYF.

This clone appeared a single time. As DNA, the CDR3 is TGTGCCAGCTCCGTGGGGGCCACCAATCAGCCCCAGCATTTT. Translated: CASSVGATNQPQHF. The chain employs TRBV18 and TRBJ1-5; possible D gene TRBD1, 6 bases. Looked up from germline, CDR1 is KGHSH and CDR2 is LQKENI. CDR3 length: 14 residues. With 6 bases removed from V and 3 bases from J, the gap between germline ends came to 12 bases.

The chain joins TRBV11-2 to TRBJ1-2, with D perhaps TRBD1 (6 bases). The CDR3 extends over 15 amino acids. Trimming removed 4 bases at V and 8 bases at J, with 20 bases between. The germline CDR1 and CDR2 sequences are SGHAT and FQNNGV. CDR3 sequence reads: CASSSTTGQLDGYTF. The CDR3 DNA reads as TGTGCCAGCAGCTCGACGACAGGACAATTGGACGGCTACACCTTC.

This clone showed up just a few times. The CDR3 DNA reads as TGTGCCTCCCCAGGGAACTATGGCTACACCTTC. Amino acid sequence: CASPGNYGYTF. The V gene is TRBV30, the J gene TRBJ1-2, with a tentative D call TRBD1 (5 bases). The CDR3 length is 11 residues. The germline V and J ends were trimmed by 7 bases and 2 bases, with 8 bases remaining between them. CDR1 is GTSNPN, CDR2 SVGIG, per germline (reference sequence).

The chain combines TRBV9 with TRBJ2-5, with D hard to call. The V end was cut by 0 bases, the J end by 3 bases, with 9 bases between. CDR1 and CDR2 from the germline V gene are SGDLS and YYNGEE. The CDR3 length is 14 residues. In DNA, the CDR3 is TGTGCCAGCAGCGTAGGATACAGCGAAGAGACCCAGTACTTC. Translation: CASSVGYSEETQYF.

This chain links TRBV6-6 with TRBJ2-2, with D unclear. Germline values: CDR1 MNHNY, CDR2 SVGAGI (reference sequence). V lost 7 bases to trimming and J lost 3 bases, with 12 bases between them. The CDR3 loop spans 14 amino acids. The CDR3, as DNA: TGTGCCAGCACCGAGATCTGGGACACCGGGGAGCTGTTTTTT. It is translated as CASTEIWDTGELFF.